Included here is one TCR beta chain sequence, with context. Its specificity is not known. The read comes to an end 3 residues before the CDR3 does, leaving the germline J gene to fill in the end. Both groups were predominantly of Caucasian heritage. The sample belongs to a study of T cell clonality in common variable immunodeficiency. Study observations and caveats: T cell subpopulation sequencing would be needed to explain CVID clonality. Links between repertoire features and CVID complications were heterogeneity-limited. CVID subjects shared fewer TCRbeta clones than healthy controls did.

The germline V gene has CDR1 LNHDA and CDR2 SQIVND (reference sequence). Between the trimmed V and J ends, which lost 5 bases and 0 bases, there was a span of 11 bases. CDR3 size: 15 residues. Assay: immunoSEQ multiplex PCR; the TCRdb copy retains only in-frame clones and omits some. The sample holds approximately 50,000 clones, and no clone turns up only once. This TCR came from a person aged 18 to 75 in good health. The chain is built from TRBV19 and TRBJ1-5; no clear D. The sample comprised peripheral blood mononuclear cells. CDR3 protein: CASSLRVSSNQPQHF. The DNA read from the CDR3 is TGTGCCAGTAGTTTACGGGTTTCTAGCAATCAGCCC.